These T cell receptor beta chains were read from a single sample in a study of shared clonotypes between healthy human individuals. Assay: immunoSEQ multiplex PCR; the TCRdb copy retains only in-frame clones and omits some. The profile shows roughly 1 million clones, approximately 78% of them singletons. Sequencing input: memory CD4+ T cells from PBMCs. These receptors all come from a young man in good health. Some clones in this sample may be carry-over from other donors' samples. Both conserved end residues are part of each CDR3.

CASSQEWGRETQYF	TRBV4-1	TRBJ2-5
CASSQLAGGRTDTQYF	TRBV5-1	TRBJ2-3
CAISDQTGQGIQYGYTF	TRBV10-3	TRBJ1-2
CASSGQSTDTQYF	TRBV28	TRBJ2-3
CASSRTRPELFF	TRBV6-1	TRBJ2-2
CASSLFGGSSYEQYF	TRBV7-3	TRBJ2-7
CASSPPGQGEAFF	TRBV18	TRBJ1-1
CASSLVAITGELFF	TRBV5-1	TRBJ2-2
CASSLRVNTEAFF	TRBV19	TRBJ1-1
CSVVSAGGRDEQYF	TRBV29-1	TRBJ2-7
CASSERGRPSGYGYTF	TRBV6-1	TRBJ1-2
CASSPQTENTEAFF	TRBV18	TRBJ1-1
CATKEGAENQPQHF	TRBV6-1	TRBJ1-5
CASTRRGQGGDTQYF	TRBV9	TRBJ2-3
CAIRALIPGQGADTEAFF	TRBV10-3	TRBJ1-1
CASSGGTENTEAFF	TRBV5-1	TRBJ1-1
CASSLVAGTQYF	TRBV28	TRBJ2-3
CASSGQAYEQYF	TRBV6-6	TRBJ2-7
CAWNRGFYNEQFF	TRBV30	TRBJ2-1